This entry concerns a single T cell receptor (beta chain). What it binds is not known. The PCR had 60 Vbeta and 13 Jbeta primers. Sequencing was performed with immunoSEQ multiplex PCR; in TCRdb, only in-frame clones are kept and a portion is missing. The sample records under 150,000 clones, around three quarters being singletons. This CDR3 comprises 15 residues. The ends were cut back, 2 bases at V and 2 bases at J, with 12 bases in the middle. Germline V CDR1 and CDR2: MNHNS, SASEGT. The source of the sample is a study of cytomegalovirus exposure and HLA in healthy donors. Broader study findings: Association with HLA alleles at 0.05 false discovery rate was found for 16,951 TCR beta sequences in a later analysis. It was only CMV serostatus that was available as immune exposure information.

The rearrangement uses TRBV6-1 and TRBJ1-2, with a weak D call TRBD1 (6 bases). This clonotype originated in a woman aged 40 to 50 in good health and CMV-seropositive. The sequenced sample was PBMCs. The CDR3 region is CASSEIQGSNYGYTF. DNA of the CDR3: TGTGCCAGCAGTGAAATTCAGGGGTCAAACTATGGCTACACCTTC.